Listed here are 22 T cell receptor beta chains from one sample, sequenced in a study of CD8 T cells in ankylosing spondylitis. Study conclusions and caveats: Typical of ankylosing spondylitis blood, it appeared, was a TCR beta motif of eight highly homologous variants.

Their antigens are not known. MiXCR, run by TCRdb on the 5' RACE reads, gives a single entry per CDR3 protein. Here the sample spans over 700,000 distinct CDR3 sequences, under 20% being singletons. Specimen: blood, either unsorted or a sorted T cell fraction (not recorded which). The origin of the receptors is a male donor with ankylosing spondylitis.

The table lists this clonotype with a few counts. This sequence joins TRBV6-8 and TRBJ2-2; D is undetermined. Germline V gene data show CDR1 as MNHGY and CDR2 as SAAAGT. The CDR3 is 13 amino acids. Trimming removed 3 bases from V and 1 base from J, with 3 bases in between. For the CDR3, the DNA is TGTGCCAGCAGTTATTGGAACACCGGGGAGCTGTTTTTT. Residues: CASSYWNTGELFF.

This clonotype was found a few times. The chain uses TRBV5-1 and TRBJ2-1; TRBD2 matches 7 bases. Germline lookup yields CDR1 SGHRS and CDR2 YFSETQ. V dropped 4 bases and J dropped 12; count of bases not matched to a gene: 22. The CDR3 spans 17 residues. CDR3 nucleotides: TGCGCCAGCAGCCCCGCGGGGTCAAGCGGGGTCATCTCTGTGCAGTTCTTC. Amino acid sequence: CASSPAGSSGVISVQFF.

The chain carries TRBV2 and TRBJ2-3, with a possible D match to TRBD1 (6 bases). Germline-derived CDR1 and CDR2 are SNHLY and FYNNEI. With 2 bases removed from V and 0 bases from J, the gap between germline ends came to 15 bases. The CDR3 loop spans 17 amino acids. CDR3 sequence: CASSERVVQGSTDTQYF. The CDR3 DNA reads as TGTGCCAGCAGTGAAAGGGTCGTTCAGGGGAGCACAGATACGCAGTATTTT.

This clonotype was found a few times. The chain recombines TRBV19 with TRBJ2-7; D is uncertain. This CDR3 is 15 amino acids long. CDR1 LNHDA and CDR2 SQIVND come from the germline V gene (reference sequence). V was clipped by 0 bases and J by 3 bases, with 12 bases between them. CDR3 sequence (DNA): TGTGCCAGTAGTATAGATCTTGGGGTAAACTACGAGCAGTACTTC. Its translation is CASSIDLGVNYEQYF.

The chain links TRBV27 to TRBJ2-7; TRBD1 matches at 8 bases. The germline V gene encodes CDR1 MNHEY and CDR2 SMNVEV (reference sequence). With V trimmed by 0 bases and J by 6 bases, 4 bases remained unmatched. This CDR3 has 14 residues. CDR3 nucleotide sequence: TGTGCCAGCAGTTTATCGTCAGGGGGCGGCGAGCAGTACTTC. It is translated as CASSLSSGGGEQYF.

This chain links TRBV7-9 with TRBJ1-3, with D possibly TRBD1 on 5 matching bases. V lost 3 bases and J 5 bases, leaving 11 bases between the germline ends. Germline V gene lookup returns CDR1 SEHNR and CDR2 FQNEAQ (reference sequence). The CDR3 runs to 14 residues. The CDR3, as DNA: TGTGCCAGCAGCTTTTCAGGGATGAGAAACACCATATATTTT. Protein: CASSFSGMRNTIYF.

This sequence joins TRBV27 and TRBJ2-7, with TRBD2 matching over 7 bases. Germline-derived CDR1 and CDR2 are MNHEY and SMNVEV (reference sequence). CDR3 length: 17 amino acids. V lost 2 bases to trimming and J lost 2 bases; unmatched junction nucleotides: 12. CDR3 region: CASSLEALAAFPYEQYF. The CDR3 DNA sequence: TGTGCCAGCAGTTTAGAGGCTCTAGCGGCTTTCCCCTACGAGCAGTACTTC.

There are a few counts of this clonotype. The chain joins TRBV20-1 to TRBJ2-3, with 16 nucleotides matching TRBD2. With V trimmed by 4 bases and J by 10 bases, 11 bases remained unmatched. There are 16 residues in the CDR3. Germline CDR1 DFQATT, CDR2 SNEGSKA (reference sequence). CDR3 sequence (DNA): TGCAGTGCTACACCGGGACTAGCGGGAGGGCGGAACGCGCAGTATTTT. Protein product: CSATPGLAGGRNAQYF.

This clonotype has more than one count but fewer than ten. The CDR3 reads CSAEYQETQYF. The CDR3 DNA sequence: TGCAGTGCCGAGTACCAAGAGACCCAGTACTTC. The chain links TRBV20-1 to TRBJ2-5, with D unresolved. Per the germline V gene, CDR1 is DFQATT and CDR2 is SNEGSKA (reference sequence). The CDR3 loop spans 11 amino acids. Trimming pared 6 bases from V and 0 bases from J, leaving 5 bases between.

Only a few counts were recorded for this clonotype. The rearrangement joins TRBV12-3 or TRBV12-4 to TRBJ2-1; 11 bases match TRBD2. The CDR3 spans 18 residues. With V trimmed by 11 bases and J by 7 bases, 22 bases remained unmatched. The chain's CDR3 is CALSFVLIAGGRVNEQFF. The CDR3 DNA reads as TGTGCCCTCAGTTTTGTGTTGATAGCGGGAGGGCGGGTAAATGAGCAGTTCTTC.

The chain has TRBV7-9 and TRBJ2-3; 8 bases align to TRBD1. The CDR3 has 16 amino acids. CDR1 and CDR2 (germline): SEHNR, FQNEAQ (reference sequence). Trimming took 3 bases from V and 0 from J; bases not matched to a gene: 5. The CDR3 loop reads CASSFAGTGSTDTQYF. Written as DNA, the CDR3 is TGTGCCAGCAGCTTTGCCGGGACAGGAAGCACAGATACGCAGTATTTT.

Ten or more counts support this clonotype. The chain is built from TRBV6-2 or TRBV6-3 and TRBJ1-5; a possible D gene is TRBD1 (5 bases). This CDR3 has 15 residues. Germline CDR1 MNHEY, CDR2 SVGEGT. V gave up 6 bases and J gave up 2 bases, with 14 bases separating them. The CDR3 coding sequence is TGTGCCAGCAGCCCCCAGGGAGGGGGCAATCAGCCCCAGCATTTT. Encoded protein: CASSPQGGGNQPQHF.

The table lists this clonotype with a few counts. The chain combines TRBV5-1 with TRBJ2-2; D is possibly TRBD2 (6 bases). CDR3 length: 14 residues. V lost 6 bases and J 2 bases, leaving 11 bases between the germline ends. Germline V gene lookup returns CDR1 SGHRS and CDR2 YFSETQ. CDR3 protein: CASKGDSNTGELFF. The CDR3 nucleotides are TGCGCCAGCAAAGGGGACTCTAACACCGGGGAGCTGTTTTTT.

This clonotype was observed a handful of times. The V gene is TRBV27, the J gene TRBJ2-5; 10 nucleotides align to TRBD2. Germline V lookup: CDR1 MNHEY, CDR2 SMNVEV (reference sequence). Unmatched junction bases numbered 9, after V lost 4 bases and J lost 4 bases. The CDR3 runs 16 residues. The CDR3 reads CASSSFLAGVRETQYF. CDR3 coding DNA: TGTGCCAGCAGTTCCTTCCTAGCGGGAGTTCGAGAGACCCAGTACTTC.

The chain combines TRBV9 with TRBJ2-3; the match to TRBD2 covers 8 bases. Germline V gene sequence: CDR1 SGDLS, CDR2 YYNGEE. J lost 0 bases, V lost 4 bases, and 7 bases had no gene match. The CDR3 sequence is 16 residues long. The CDR3 here is CASSLTGTRSTDTQYF. The CDR3 DNA reads TGTGCCAGCAGCTTAACCGGGACTAGGAGCACAGATACGCAGTATTTT.

This clonotype was found a few times. The chain links TRBV7-8 to TRBJ1-1; TRBD1 might be the D (5 bases). Per the germline V gene, CDR1 is SGHVS and CDR2 is FQNEAQ. V gave up 2 bases and J gave up 6 bases, with 16 bases separating them. This CDR3 region has 15 residues. The CDR3 reads CASSLWEMGPAEAFF. The CDR3 nucleotides read TGTGCCAGCAGCTTATGGGAAATGGGGCCCGCTGAAGCTTTCTTT.

The table lists this clonotype with a few counts. V and J are TRBV25-1 and TRBJ1-1, with D tentatively TRBD1 (6 bases). This CDR3 contains 14 residues. Trimming cost V 5 bases and J 4 bases, with 14 bases left between them. The germline CDR1 and CDR2 sequences are MGHDK and SYGVNS. The CDR3 nucleotides are TGTGCCAGCAGTCCCCGGGACATCCGCACTGAAGCTTTCTTT. Protein: CASSPRDIRTEAFF.

This clonotype was found a few times. V and J are TRBV27 and TRBJ1-5, with 9 bases lining up with TRBD1. The CDR3 is 14 residues long. CDR1 and CDR2 from the germline V gene are MNHEY and SMNVEV (reference sequence). V was clipped by 4 bases and J by 6 bases; unmatched bases: 4. The CDR3 coding sequence is TGTGCCAGCAGTTGGGACAGGGCGGGTCAGCCCCAGCATTTT. Protein: CASSWDRAGQPQHF.

J is TRBJ1-5 and V is TRBV12-3 or TRBV12-4, with a possible D match to TRBD1 (5 bases). Trimming stripped 6 bases from V and 7 bases from J, with 13 bases between. The CDR3 length is 13 residues. DNA for the CDR3: TGTGCCAGCAGCCCAAGTCGGGGCCAGCCCCAGCATTTT. This gives the protein CASSPSRGQPQHF.

The J gene is TRBJ2-5, the V gene TRBV20-1; 8 positions agree with TRBD1. The trim removed 5 bases at V and 4 bases at J, leaving 9 bases unmatched. Germline CDR1 reads DFQATT; CDR2 reads SNEGSKA (reference sequence). The CDR3 is 14 amino acids. In DNA form, the CDR3 reads TGCAGTGCTTTTCCCCTAACAGGGGGAGAGACCCAGTACTTC. Its protein product is CSAFPLTGGETQYF.

This clonotype came up a few times. The V gene is TRBV18, the J gene TRBJ2-3; no firm D call. This CDR3 contains 14 residues. Germline V gene sequence: CDR1 KGHSH, CDR2 LQKENI. V was pared by 3 bases and J by 0 bases, with 7 bases between. CDR3 region: CASSPPWSTDTQYF. In DNA form, the CDR3 reads TGTGCCAGCTCACCCCCATGGAGCACAGATACGCAGTATTTT.

This clonotype was counted a few times. This chain links TRBV6-5 with TRBJ2-1; D is ambiguous. Trimming left V 0 bases short and J 15 bases short, with 15 bases between. CDR3 size: 13 residues. CDR1 is MNHEY, CDR2 SVGAGI, per germline. The CDR3 loop is CASSYSNIGWWFF. The CDR3 bases are TGTGCCAGCAGTTACTCGAATATAGGGTGGTGGTTCTTC.